The clone carrying this T cell receptor (beta chain) was seen a single time. Germline values: CDR1 SGHTA, CDR2 FQGNSA. This CDR3 is 15 amino acids long. V lost 5 bases, J lost 2 bases, and 6 bases stayed unmatched. The data stem from a study of blood T cell repertoires in COVID-19. Using immunoSEQ multiplex PCR, the repertoire was profiled, and TCRdb retains in-frame clones only, with some absent. This sample yields about 50,000 clones, of which about 89% are seen a single time; about 2% belongs to the top ten. The V gene is TRBV7-2, the J gene TRBJ1-5; the match to TRBD1 covers 7 bases. Material for sequencing was peripheral blood. This TCR came from a woman of 80 years or more with COVID-19, enrolled during active disease. Here the CDR3 DNA reads TGTGCCAGCAGCCCGAGACAGGGTGGCAATCAGCCCCAGCATTTT. Amino acids: CASSPRQGGNQPQHF.